This T cell receptor beta chain stems from a study of T-cell memory formation after mild COVID-19. Study-level points and caveats: Of the contracting clones, CD4+ ones lay mainly in CM and EM, and CD8+ ones in EMRA.

V lost 10 bases to trimming and J lost 6 bases, with 9 bases between them. The CDR3 spans 10 residues. The germline gives CDR1 LNHDA, CDR2 SQIVND (reference sequence). Regarding this clonotype: Antigen specificity is unknown.

With constant-segment primers, 5'RACE yielded cDNA libraries of TCR alpha and TCR beta that carried sample barcodes and UMIs. TCRdb passed the 5' RACE reads through MiXCR, listing each CDR3 protein once. The data show about 210,000 distinct CDR3 sequences, roughly 27% seen once. The sequence was collected from an adult woman who had mild COVID-19 (a few samples of this study predate the infection). Cell type and time point are not known. Material for sequencing was PBMCs or a T cell subset sorted from them (not recorded which). The genes are TRBV19 and TRBJ1-1, with D perhaps TRBD1 (5 bases). The CDR3 loop is CAIPTAEAFF. The CDR3 DNA follows: TGTGCCATCCCGACAGCTGAAGCTTTCTTT.